The source of this TCR beta chain is a study of T-cell reconstitution after alpha-beta-depleted transplantation in children. TCRbeta library construction was performed incorporating unique molecular identifiers. TCRdb analysed the PCR reads with MiXCR anew, one entry per CDR3 protein. The sample contains about 600,000 distinct CDR3 sequences, about 11% of which appear only once. This clonotype has ten or more counts. The CDR3 has 18 amino acids. Germline assignment: CDR1 LNHNV and CDR2 YYDKDF (reference sequence). V shed 0 bases, J shed 2 bases, and the junction held 6 bases outside the gene matches. This TCR came from a human donor who donated a stem cell graft to a child with acute myeloid leukemia. The chain uses TRBV15 and TRBJ2-3; 12 nucleotides agree with TRBD2. Material: PBMCs from the stem cell graft donor, obtained from the stem cell graft. The CDR3 nucleotides are TGTGCCACCAGCAGAGATCGCAGGACTAGCGGGACCACAGATACGCAGTATTTT. This encodes CATSRDRRTSGTTDTQYF.